This entry lists 27 T cell receptor beta chains sequenced from one sample in a study of immune cell composition in non-small cell lung cancer listed by TCRdb under 2017. Normal lung samples came from the same patient and consisted of non-adjacent lung tissue collected as far from the tumour as possible, at a distance of at least 3 cm. The protocol used for the library was the immunoSEQ multiplex PCR assay. Entries here come from immuneACCESS through TCRdb and include only in-frame sequences with V and J called. Some clones fail to appear in such tables; in the studies checked, an unresolved V gene covers under half of the shortfall, and the cause of the remainder is unknown. This sample holds about 8,700 clones; about two thirds were observed only once. Jointly, the top ten make up about 25% of the sample. The sample taken for sequencing was non-adjacent lung tissue. The receptors originated from a human donor with non-small cell lung cancer.

The chain links TRBV9 to TRBJ2-3; D not certain. Germline V gene data show CDR1 as SGDLS and CDR2 as YYNGEE. V lost 3 bases and J lost 0, with 2 bases in between. The CDR3 is made up of 12 amino acids. The CDR3 DNA reads as TGTGCCAGCAGCGCGAGCACAGATACGCAGTATTTT. As protein: CASSASTDTQYF. The whole variable domain, remainder taken from reference TRBV9 and TRBJ2-3, is DSGVTQTPKHLITATGQRVTLRCSPRSGDLSVYWYQQSLDQGLQFLIQYYNGEERAKGNILERFSAQQFPDLHSELNLSSLELGDSALYFCASSASTDTQYFGPGTRLTVL.

This chain uses TRBV5-6 with TRBJ2-5, with TRBD2 matching over 7 bases. The germline CDR1 and CDR2 sequences are SGHDT and YYEEEE. Unmatched junction bases numbered 5, after V lost 4 bases and J lost 5 bases. The CDR3 has 13 residues. The CDR3 DNA follows: TGTGCCAGCAGCCCCGGGGGAGGGGAGACCCAGTACTTC. Its translation is CASSPGGGETQYF.

Only one count was recorded for this clone. J is TRBJ2-1 and V is TRBV7-9, with 10 bases lining up with TRBD2. This CDR3 contains 17 residues. The V and J ends lost 5 bases and 3 bases, in that order; junction bases with no gene match: 10. Per the germline V gene, CDR1 is SEHNR and CDR2 is FQNEAQ (reference sequence). The CDR3 DNA follows: TGTGCCAGCAGCCCCCGTCCTAGCGGGGGACTCTACAATGAGCAGTTCTTC. This sequence encodes CASSPRPSGGLYNEQFF.

There are a few counts of this clone. The chain links TRBV18 to TRBJ1-1; D might be TRBD1 (6 bases). The V and J ends lost 6 bases and 0 bases respectively, with 11 bases between them. Germline lookup yields CDR1 KGHSH and CDR2 LQKENI. This CDR3 has 14 amino acids. The CDR3 here is CASSRDTMNTEAFF. The CDR3 region has the DNA TGTGCCAGCTCCCGGGACACAATGAACACTGAAGCTTTCTTT.

A few counts support this clone. The chain is built from TRBV4-3 and TRBJ2-1, with 9 nucleotides matching TRBD2. Per germline, CDR1 LGHNA and CDR2 YSLEER. V dropped 0 bases and J dropped 7; count of bases not matched to a gene: 13. This CDR3 spans 18 amino acids. The DNA of the CDR3 is TGCGCCAGCAGCCAAGAATCATTAGGGCGGGGGGGCCTGAATGAGCAGTTCTTC. Amino acids: CASSQESLGRGGLNEQFF.

The chain carries TRBV9 and TRBJ1-1; a possible D gene is TRBD1 (5 bases). This CDR3 has 15 amino acids. Germline CDR1 and CDR2: SGDLS and YYNGEE. Deletions cut 0 bases from V and 11 bases from J, with 20 bases between. The CDR3 loop reads CASSVGPPEQDPAFF. CDR3 nucleotide sequence: TGTGCCAGCAGCGTAGGTCCGCCCGAACAGGATCCGGCTTTCTTT.

A few counts support this clone. The V and J genes are TRBV2 and TRBJ2-2; no reliable D call. Trimming removed 5 bases at V and 3 bases at J, with 10 bases between. The CDR3 contains 14 residues. Germline V gene data show CDR1 as SNHLY and CDR2 as FYNNEI. CDR3 protein: CASSRRIDTGELFF. CDR3 sequence (DNA): TGTGCCAGCAGTCGCAGGATTGACACCGGGGAGCTGTTTTTT.

The V and J genes are TRBV11-2 and TRBJ2-5, with TRBD2 matching over 9 bases. Trimming at V came to 5 bases and at J to 5 bases, leaving 9 bases not matched to a gene. Germline assignment: CDR1 SGHAT and CDR2 FQNNGV. This CDR3 region has 15 residues. The chain's CDR3 is CASSLVGLAGETQYF. The CDR3 DNA follows: TGTGCCAGCAGCCTCGTGGGACTAGCAGGGGAGACCCAGTACTTC.

The gene calls are TRBV6-5 and TRBJ1-5, with 7 nucleotides matching TRBD1. Trimming took 8 bases from V and 6 from J; bases not matched to a gene: 7. Germline lookup yields CDR1 MNHEY and CDR2 SVGAGI. This CDR3 has 13 amino acids. This CDR3 is CASGPGGFQPQHF. CDR3 DNA: TGTGCCAGCGGGCCAGGGGGTTTTCAGCCCCAGCATTTT.

This clone was counted between two and nine times. The chain links TRBV5-4 to TRBJ2-5; 14 bases line up with TRBD2. In germline, CDR1 is SGHNT, CDR2 YYREEE (reference sequence). The CDR3 has 17 amino acids. V shed 4 bases, J shed 3 bases, and the junction held 8 bases outside the gene matches. CDR3 residues: CASSDPVGLAGEETQYF. In DNA form, the CDR3 reads TGTGCCAGCAGCGATCCGGTGGGACTAGCGGGGGAAGAGACCCAGTACTTC.

The chain couples TRBV6-1 to TRBJ1-3; no definite D call. CDR3 length: 12 residues. Germline V lookup: CDR1 MNHNS, CDR2 SASEGT. V was pared by 0 bases and J by 6 bases, with 3 bases between. The CDR3 coding sequence is TGTGCCAGCAGTGAAGCCTCAAACACCATATATTTT. Its protein is CASSEASNTIYF.

This clone was observed once. The chain uses TRBV9 and TRBJ2-1; D is possibly TRBD2 (6 bases). The CDR3 is 14 amino acids. V shed 3 bases and J shed 2 bases, with 9 bases lying between them. Germline V gene data show CDR1 as SGDLS and CDR2 as YYNGEE. This CDR3 reads CASSGDLPYNEQFF. CDR3 nucleotide sequence: TGTGCCAGCAGCGGGGACTTACCCTACAATGAGCAGTTCTTC. Complete variable domain (other parts from reference TRBV9 and TRBJ2-1): DSGVTQTPKHLITATGQRVTLRCSPRSGDLSVYWYQQSLDQGLQFLIQYYNGEERAKGNILERFSAQQFPDLHSELNLSSLELGDSALYFCASSGDLPYNEQFFGPGTRLTVL.

This clone is labeled as large (0.1 to 1%). This CDR3 reads CASSRSRDRATGELFF. The CDR3 DNA sequence: TGTGCCAGCAGCCGAAGCCGGGACAGGGCCACCGGGGAGCTGTTTTTT. V usage is TRBV5-4 and J usage is TRBJ2-2, with 9 nucleotides matching TRBD1. The CDR3 runs 16 residues. Germline V gene lookup returns CDR1 SGHNT and CDR2 YYREEE (reference sequence). The ends lost 4 bases at V and 4 bases at J; junction bases unmatched: 8.

This chain links TRBV5-1 with TRBJ1-4; 8 bases match TRBD1. The CDR3 has 16 amino acids. Germline-derived CDR1 and CDR2 are SGHRS and YFSETQ. Trimming at V came to 4 bases and at J to 5 bases, leaving 10 bases not matched to a gene. The CDR3 DNA sequence: TGCGCCAGCAGCCCGGACAGGGCGAAATCCAATGAAAAACTGTTTTTT. Amino acid sequence: CASSPDRAKSNEKLFF.

This chain joins TRBV5-1 and TRBJ2-7; TRBD1 aligns across 7 bases. The CDR3 extends over 15 amino acids. Losses at the gene ends were 4 bases for V and 1 base for J; bases not matched to a gene: 8. CDR1 SGHRS and CDR2 YFSETQ come from the germline V gene. Here the CDR3 reads CASSPTGLRSYEQYF. CDR3 DNA sequence: TGCGCCAGCAGCCCGACAGGGTTAAGGTCCTACGAGCAGTACTTC.

The chain carries TRBV5-6 and TRBJ2-5, with TRBD2 matching 10 bases. The V gene end was trimmed by 2 bases and the J gene end by 5 bases; junction bases not matched to a gene: 9. The length of the CDR3 is 16 residues. Germline CDR1 reads SGHDT; CDR2 reads YYEEEE. The CDR3 loop is CASSLPPAGGRETQYF. CDR3 DNA sequence: TGTGCCAGCAGCTTACCCCCAGCGGGGGGGCGGGAGACCCAGTACTTC.

J is TRBJ1-1 and V is TRBV5-1, with TRBD1 matching 7 bases. CDR1 SGHRS and CDR2 YFSETQ come from the germline V gene. The CDR3 runs 15 residues. The V gene end was trimmed by 3 bases and the J gene end by 1 base; junction bases not matched to a gene: 6. The CDR3 region is CASSSLTGANTEAFF. CDR3 nucleotide sequence: TGCGCCAGCAGCTCCTTAACAGGGGCGAACACTGAAGCTTTCTTT. Full variable domain (outside the CDR3, taken from reference TRBV5-1 and TRBJ1-1): KAGVTQTPRYLIKTRGQQVTLSCSPISGHRSVSWYQQTPGQGLQFLFEYFSETQRNKGNFPGRFSGRQFSNSRSEMNVSTLELGDSALYLCASSSLTGANTEAFFGQGTRLTVV.

The V and J genes are TRBV9 and TRBJ1-1; no firm D call. Germline assignment: CDR1 SGDLS and CDR2 YYNGEE. Trimming shortened V by 1 base and J by 1 base, and 8 bases separated the two germline ends. CDR3 length: 14 amino acids. The CDR3: CASSVITGNTEAFF. Written as DNA, the CDR3 is TGTGCCAGCAGCGTAATTACGGGGAACACTGAAGCTTTCTTT.

The J gene is TRBJ2-1, the V gene TRBV13; TRBD1 matches 9 bases. V shed 2 bases and J 7 bases; nucleotides not matched to a gene: 6. The germline V gene encodes CDR1 PRHDT and CDR2 FYEKMQ (reference sequence). This CDR3 is 15 amino acids long. The CDR3 nucleotides are TGTGCCAGCAGCTTATCCTCGACAGGGGGGAATGAGCAGTTCTTC. It codes for CASSLSSTGGNEQFF. Looking up the rest from reference TRBV13 and TRBJ2-1 gives the full variable domain: AAGVIQSPRHLIKEKRETATLKCYPIPRHDTVYWYQQGPGQDPQFLISFYEKMQSDKGSIPDRFSAQQFSDYHSELNMSSLELGDSALYFCASSLSSTGGNEQFFGPGTRLTVL.

The chain uses TRBV5-1 and TRBJ2-7; the match to TRBD1 covers 7 bases. Germline trimming cut 0 bases from V and 5 bases from J; bases unmatched to any gene: 5. CDR1 and CDR2 from the germline V gene are SGHRS and YFSETQ. This CDR3 contains 14 residues. The CDR3 coding sequence is TGCGCCAGCAGCTTGGCCTCTACAGGGGACGAGCAGTACTTC. Its translation: CASSLASTGDEQYF.

The chain carries TRBV19 and TRBJ2-7, with 8 bases fitting TRBD1. This CDR3 has 14 amino acids. Looked up from germline, CDR1 is LNHDA and CDR2 is SQIVND (reference sequence). The V segment lost 6 bases and the J segment 3 bases; nucleotides outside the gene matches: 7. CDR3: CASSPGTGSYEQYF. CDR3 bases: TGTGCCAGTAGCCCCGGGACAGGTAGCTACGAGCAGTACTTC.

The gene calls are TRBV2 and TRBJ2-3, with D possibly matching TRBD1 (6 bases). The CDR3 is made up of 15 amino acids. Germline CDR1 reads SNHLY; CDR2 reads FYNNEI. V was pared by 3 bases and J by 2 bases, with 12 bases between. For the CDR3, the DNA is TGTGCCAGCAGTGACGGGGCAGGGGTCACAGATACGCAGTATTTT. As protein: CASSDGAGVTDTQYF. Complete variable domain (other parts from reference TRBV2 and TRBJ2-3): EPEVTQTPSHQVTQMGQEVILRCVPISNHLYFYWYRQILGQKVEFLVSFYNNEISEKSEIFDDQFSVERPDGSNFTLKIRSTKLEDSAMYFCASSDGAGVTDTQYFGPGTRLTVL.

A few counts support this clone. The DNA for the CDR3 is TGCAGCGCCGTCCCGGGACTAGCGGGGGGGACCTACGAGCAGTACTTC. It is translated as CSAVPGLAGGTYEQYF. V gene TRBV29-1 combines with J gene TRBJ2-7, with 16 bases identical to TRBD2. The CDR3 covers 16 residues. CDR1 and CDR2 (germline): SQVTM, ANQGSEA. The V segment lost 7 bases and the J segment 2 bases; nucleotides outside the gene matches: 8.

DNA for the CDR3: TGTGCCAGCAGTCTCCGGGTTACGAACACTGAAGCTTTCTTT. It codes for CASSLRVTNTEAFF. The chain combines TRBV6-6 with TRBJ1-1; D is unresolved. Trimming removed 5 bases at V and 1 base at J, with 11 bases between. Per the germline V gene, CDR1 is MNHNY and CDR2 is SVGAGI (reference sequence). This CDR3 has 14 residues.

V gene TRBV18 combines with J gene TRBJ2-2, with 7 bases matching TRBD1. This CDR3 comprises 15 residues. V shed 6 bases and J 6 bases; nucleotides not matched to a gene: 10. Germline CDR1 KGHSH, CDR2 LQKENI. The CDR3, as DNA: TGTGCCAGCTCCGAAGGACAGGCCCCGGCCGGGGAGCTGTTTTTT. Translating it yields CASSEGQAPAGELFF.

The genes are TRBV5-1 and TRBJ2-2; D gene ambiguous. This CDR3 is 14 amino acids long. With 6 bases removed from V and 2 bases from J, the gap between germline ends came to 11 bases. Germline V gives CDR1 SGHRS, CDR2 YFSETQ. For the CDR3, the DNA is TGCGCCAGCACCTTCGCGCCCAACACCGGGGAGCTGTTTTTT. Amino acids: CASTFAPNTGELFF.

This clone appeared a few times. The gene calls are TRBV2 and TRBJ1-2; a weak D match, TRBD1 (5 bases). The germline CDR1 and CDR2 sequences are SNHLY and FYNNEI. V was trimmed by 1 base and J by 3 bases, leaving 9 bases between them. The CDR3 totals 14 residues. This chain's CDR3 is CASSEGTTDYGYTF. The CDR3, as DNA: TGTGCCAGCAGTGAAGGGACAACCGACTATGGCTACACCTTC.